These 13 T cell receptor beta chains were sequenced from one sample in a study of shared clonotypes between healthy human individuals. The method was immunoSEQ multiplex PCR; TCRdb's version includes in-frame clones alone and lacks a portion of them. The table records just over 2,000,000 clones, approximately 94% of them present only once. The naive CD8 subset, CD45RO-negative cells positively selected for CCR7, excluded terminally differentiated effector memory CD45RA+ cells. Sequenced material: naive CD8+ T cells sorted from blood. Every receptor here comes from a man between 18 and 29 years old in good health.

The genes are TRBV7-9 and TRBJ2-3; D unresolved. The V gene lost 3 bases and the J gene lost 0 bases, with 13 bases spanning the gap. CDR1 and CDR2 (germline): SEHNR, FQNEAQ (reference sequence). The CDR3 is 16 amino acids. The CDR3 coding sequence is TGTGCCAGCAGCTTTACACAAGGAGATAGCACAGATACGCAGTATTTT. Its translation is CASSFTQGDSTDTQYF. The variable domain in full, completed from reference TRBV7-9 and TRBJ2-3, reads DTGVSQNPRHKITKRGQNVTFRCDPISEHNRLYWYRQTLGQGPEFLTYFQNEAQLEKSRLLSDRFSAERPKGSFSTLEIQRTEQGDSAMYLCASSFTQGDSTDTQYFGPGTRLTVL.

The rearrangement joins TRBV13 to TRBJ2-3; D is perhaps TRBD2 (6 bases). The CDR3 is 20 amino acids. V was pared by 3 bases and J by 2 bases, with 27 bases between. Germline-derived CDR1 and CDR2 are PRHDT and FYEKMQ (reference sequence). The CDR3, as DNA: TGTGCCAGCAGCTTTCCCGGGACTTGGGCCAATCGAGGGAACACAGATACGCAGTATTTT. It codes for CASSFPGTWANRGNTDTQYF.

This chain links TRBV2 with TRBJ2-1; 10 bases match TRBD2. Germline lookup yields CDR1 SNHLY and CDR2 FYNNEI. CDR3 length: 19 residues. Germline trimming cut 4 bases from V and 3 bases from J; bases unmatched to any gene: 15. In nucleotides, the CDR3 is TGTGCCAGCAGTGGAAGTCAACTAGCGGGGTGGGGCCTCTACAATGAGCAGTTCTTC. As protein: CASSGSQLAGWGLYNEQFF.

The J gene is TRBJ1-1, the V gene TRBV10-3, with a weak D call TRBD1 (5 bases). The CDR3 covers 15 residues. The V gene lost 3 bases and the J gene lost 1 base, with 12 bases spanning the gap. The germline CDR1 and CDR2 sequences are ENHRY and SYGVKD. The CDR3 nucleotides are TGTGCCATCAGTGATCCGGGACTGACGAACACTGAAGCTTTCTTT. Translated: CAISDPGLTNTEAFF.

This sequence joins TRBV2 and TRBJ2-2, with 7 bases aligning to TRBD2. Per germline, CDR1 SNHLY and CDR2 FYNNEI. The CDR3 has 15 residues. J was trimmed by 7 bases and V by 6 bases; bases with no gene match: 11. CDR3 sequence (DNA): TGTGCCAGCAGCAAAGGACTAGTGGGTGTCGGGGAGCTGTTTTTT. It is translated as CASSKGLVGVGELFF.

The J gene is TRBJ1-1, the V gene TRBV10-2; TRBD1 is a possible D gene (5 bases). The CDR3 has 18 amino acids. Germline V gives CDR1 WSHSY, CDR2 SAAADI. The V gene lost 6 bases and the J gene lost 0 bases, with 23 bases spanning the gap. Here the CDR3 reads CASRSGTDGFIMNTEAFF. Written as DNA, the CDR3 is TGCGCCAGCAGATCCGGGACGGACGGTTTCATAATGAACACTGAAGCTTTCTTT.

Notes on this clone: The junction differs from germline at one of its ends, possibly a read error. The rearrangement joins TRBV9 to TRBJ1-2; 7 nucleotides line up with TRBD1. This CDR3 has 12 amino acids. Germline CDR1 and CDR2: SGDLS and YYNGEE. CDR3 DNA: TGTGCCAGCAGCGAGCCTGGGGACAGAGAGGCCTTC. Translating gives CASSEPGDREAF.

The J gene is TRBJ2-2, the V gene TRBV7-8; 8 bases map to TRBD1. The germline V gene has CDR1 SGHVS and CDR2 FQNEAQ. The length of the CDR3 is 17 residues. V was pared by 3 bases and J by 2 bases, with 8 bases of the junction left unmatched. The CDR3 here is CASSFLSGQANTGELFF. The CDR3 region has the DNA TGTGCCAGCAGCTTCTTATCGGGACAGGCCAACACCGGGGAGCTGTTTTTT.

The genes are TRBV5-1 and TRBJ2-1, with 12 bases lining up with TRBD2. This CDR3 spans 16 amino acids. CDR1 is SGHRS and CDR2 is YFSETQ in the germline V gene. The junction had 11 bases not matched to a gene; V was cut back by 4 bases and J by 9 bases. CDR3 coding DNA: TGCGCCAGCAGCGAAAGTACTAGCGGGAGGTTCGGTGAGCAGTTCTTC. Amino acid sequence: CASSESTSGRFGEQFF.

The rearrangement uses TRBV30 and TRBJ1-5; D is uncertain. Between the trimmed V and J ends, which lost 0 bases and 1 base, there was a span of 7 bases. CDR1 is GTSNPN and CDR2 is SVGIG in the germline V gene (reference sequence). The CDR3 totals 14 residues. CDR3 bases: TGTGCCTGGAGTGTAGGGATGAGCAATCAGCCCCAGCATTTT. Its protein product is CAWSVGMSNQPQHF.

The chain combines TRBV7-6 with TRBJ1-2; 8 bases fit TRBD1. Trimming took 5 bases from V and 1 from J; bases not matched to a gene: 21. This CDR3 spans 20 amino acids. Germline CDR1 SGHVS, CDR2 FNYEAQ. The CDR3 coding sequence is TGTGCCAGCAGCCCAGTCCCTTCAGGGGGCCTCCTGGAAATTAACTATGGCTACACCTTC. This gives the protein CASSPVPSGGLLEINYGYTF. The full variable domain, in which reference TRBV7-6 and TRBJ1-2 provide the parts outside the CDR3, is GAGVSQSPRYKVTKRGQDVALRCDPISGHVSLYWYRQALGQGPEFLTYFNYEAQQDKSGLPNDRFSAERPEGSISTLTIQRTEQRDSAMYRCASSPVPSGGLLEINYGYTFGSGTRLTVV.

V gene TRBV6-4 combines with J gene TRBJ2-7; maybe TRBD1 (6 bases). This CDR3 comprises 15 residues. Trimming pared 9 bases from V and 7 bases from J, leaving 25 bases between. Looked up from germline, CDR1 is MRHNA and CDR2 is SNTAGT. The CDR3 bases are TGTGCCAGACCCCCCTCGGTTTCAGGGGAAATGGAGCAGTACTTC. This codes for CARPPSVSGEMEQYF.

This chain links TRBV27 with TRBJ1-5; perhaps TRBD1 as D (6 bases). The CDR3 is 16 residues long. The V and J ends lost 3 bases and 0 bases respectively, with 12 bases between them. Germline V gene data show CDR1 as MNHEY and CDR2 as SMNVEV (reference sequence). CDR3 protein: CASSLGQGHSNQPQHF. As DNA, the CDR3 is TGTGCCAGCAGTTTGGGGCAGGGGCATAGCAATCAGCCCCAGCATTTT.